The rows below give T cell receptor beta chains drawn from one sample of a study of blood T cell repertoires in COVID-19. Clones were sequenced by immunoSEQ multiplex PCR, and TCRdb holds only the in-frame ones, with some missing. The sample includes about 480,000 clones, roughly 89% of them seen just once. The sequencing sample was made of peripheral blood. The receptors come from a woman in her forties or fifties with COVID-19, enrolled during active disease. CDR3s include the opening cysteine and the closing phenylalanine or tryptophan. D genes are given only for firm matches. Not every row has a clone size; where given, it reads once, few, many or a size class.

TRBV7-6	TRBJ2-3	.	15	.	TGTGCCAGCAGCCAGGACTACCTGCAGAGAGATACGCAGTATTTT	CASSQDYLQRDTQYF
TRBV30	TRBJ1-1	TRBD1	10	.	TGTGCCTGGAGGACAGGGGTAGCTTTCTTT	CAWRTGVAFF
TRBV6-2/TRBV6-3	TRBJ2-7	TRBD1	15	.	TGTGCCAGCAGCTATCCCGGGACAGGGCCCCGTGAGCAGTACTTC	CASSYPGTGPREQYF
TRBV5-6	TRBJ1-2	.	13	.	TGTGCCAGCAGCCCAGACAGTACCTATGGCTACACCTTC	CASSPDSTYGYTF
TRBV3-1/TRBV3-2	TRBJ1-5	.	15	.	TGTGCCAGCAGCCAAGATGCCTCGAGAGGTCAGCCCCAGCATTTT	CASSQDASRGQPQHF
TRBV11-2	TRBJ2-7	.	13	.	TGTGCCAGCAGCTTCGAGGCTGGCTGGGAGCAGTACTTC	CASSFEAGWEQYF
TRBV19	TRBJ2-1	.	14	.	TGTGCCAGTACACGGGACACTTGGGGCAATGAGCAGTTCTTC	CASTRDTWGNEQFF
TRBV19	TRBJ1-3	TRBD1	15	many	TGTGCCAGTCGCCGGGACAGGGGATCTGGAAACACCATATATTTT	CASRRDRGSGNTIYF
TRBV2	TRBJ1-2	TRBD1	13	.	TGTGCCAGCCGTGATCCCGGGACAGATGGCTACACCTTC	CASRDPGTDGYTF
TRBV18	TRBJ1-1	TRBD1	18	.	TGTGCCAGCTCACCTACCGACAGGGCCAAATACCTGAACACTGAAGCTTTCTTT	CASSPTDRAKYLNTEAFF
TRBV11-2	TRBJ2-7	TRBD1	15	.	TGTGCCAGCAGCTTATTCGGGGACAGCTCCTACGAGCAGTACTTC	CASSLFGDSSYEQYF
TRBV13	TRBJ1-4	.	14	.	TGTGCCAGCAGCCCCCGGGGGGGCAAAGAAAAACTGTTTTTT	CASSPRGGKEKLFF
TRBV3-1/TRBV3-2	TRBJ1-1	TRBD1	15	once	TGTGCCAGCAGCCGCGACAGGGGAGGGAACACTGAAGCTTTCTTT	CASSRDRGGNTEAFF
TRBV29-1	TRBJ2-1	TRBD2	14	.	TGCAGCGTGGGTCCAGCGGGGGCCTACAATGAGCAGTTCTTC	CSVGPAGAYNEQFF
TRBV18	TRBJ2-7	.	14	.	TGTGCCAGCTCACCAGGGACATCCTCCTACGAGCAGTACTTC	CASSPGTSSYEQYF
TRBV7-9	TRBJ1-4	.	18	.	TGTGCCAGCAGCCTCACGGACAGTCGGATTTCAACTAATGAAAAACTGTTTTTT	CASSLTDSRISTNEKLFF
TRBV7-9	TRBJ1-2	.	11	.	TGTGCCAGCAGCTTCGGTAATGGCTACACCTTC	CASSFGNGYTF
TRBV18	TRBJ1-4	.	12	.	TGTGCCAGCTCACCGCGGAACGGAGGACTGTTTTTT	CASSPRNGGLFF
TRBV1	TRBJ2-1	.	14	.	TGCACCAGCCGTGCGGGGGGGCCTTACAATGAGCAGTTCTTC	CTSRAGGPYNEQFF
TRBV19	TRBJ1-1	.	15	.	TGTGCCAGTCCATGTTGTGGGCGGGGGAACACTGAAGCTTTCTTT	CASPCCGRGNTEAFF
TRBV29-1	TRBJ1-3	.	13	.	TGCAGCGTTCAGGACAGCCCGGGAAACACCATATATTTT	CSVQDSPGNTIYF
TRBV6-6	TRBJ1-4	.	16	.	TGTGCCAGCGCGGACAGACTTTTTGCAACTAATGAAAAACTGTTTTTT	CASADRLFATNEKLFF
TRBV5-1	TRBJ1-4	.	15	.	TGCGCCAGCAGCTCGACTACGGGGAGAGGCGAAAAACTGTTTTTT	CASSSTTGRGEKLFF
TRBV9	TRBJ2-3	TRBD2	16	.	TGTGCCAGCAGCCCCAGACTAGCGGGGGGCACAGATACGCAGTATTTT	CASSPRLAGGTDTQYF
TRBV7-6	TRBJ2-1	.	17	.	TGTGCCAGCAGCCCTTTCGGAGGGGAATCCACCTACAATGAGCAGTTCTTC	CASSPFGGESTYNEQFF
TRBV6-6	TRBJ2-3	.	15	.	TGTGCCAGCAGTTACCTTAGCGTCAGCACAGATACGCAGTATTTT	CASSYLSVSTDTQYF
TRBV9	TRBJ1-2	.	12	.	TGTGCCAGCGTTAGCCTGTCCTGGGGCTACACCTTC	CASVSLSWGYTF